Following are 5 T cell receptor beta chains from one sample sequenced in a study of T-cell reconstitution after alpha-beta-depleted transplantation in children. Construction of the TCRbeta library involved unique molecular identifiers. TCRdb re-derived calls from the PCR reads in MiXCR, one entry per CDR3 protein. Counted here are approximately 520,000 distinct CDR3 sequences, roughly an eighth occurring once; the ten biggest clones make up less than 15%. Sample: PBMCs, mostly from graft donor cells, taken 180 days after TCRalphabeta/CD19-depleted stem cell transplant. The origin of the receptors is a female patient between 2 and 10 years old who had a stem cell transplant for aplastic anemia, so the T cells may come from the graft donor.

V usage is TRBV27 and J usage is TRBJ2-5; TRBD1 or TRBD2 may be the D gene (5 bases each). Trimming left V 3 bases short and J 3 bases short, with 8 bases between. CDR1 is MNHEY, CDR2 SMNVEV, per germline (reference sequence). The CDR3 spans 13 residues. The CDR3, as DNA: TGTGCCAGCAGTTTCGGGGCGGAAGAGACCCAGTACTTC. This sequence encodes CASSFGAEETQYF.

CDR3 protein: CASSRGLAGNEQFF. CDR3 coding DNA: TGTGCCAGCAGCCGGGGACTAGCGGGGAATGAGCAGTTCTTC. The chain is built from TRBV6-1 and TRBJ2-1; 13 bases are a match to TRBD2. The CDR3 covers 14 residues. Germline V gene lookup returns CDR1 MNHNS and CDR2 SASEGT. The ends lost 6 bases at V and 7 bases at J; junction bases unmatched: 3.

The table lists this clonotype with many counts. The rearrangement links TRBV12-3 or TRBV12-4 to TRBJ2-5, with 7 bases aligning to TRBD2. The J segment lost 4 bases and the V segment lost 6 bases, leaving 5 bases of the junction unmatched. The CDR3 is 13 residues long. The CDR3 protein is CASRRERRETQYF. CDR3 in DNA: TGTGCCAGCAGGCGGGAGAGGCGAGAGACCCAGTACTTC.

There are many counts of this clonotype. V is TRBV21-1 and J is TRBJ2-7. TRBV21-1 is a listed pseudogene. The CDR3 covers 14 residues. CDR3 sequence: CASSNPTAAYEQYV. As DNA, the CDR3 is TGTGCCAGCAGCAATCCGACGGCGGCCTACGAGCAGTACGTC.

This clonotype was observed a handful of times. The chain uses TRBV15 and TRBJ2-3; D is undetermined. CDR1 is LNHNV, CDR2 YYDKDF, per germline (reference sequence). The CDR3 runs 15 residues. V gave up 1 base and J gave up 5 bases, with 13 bases separating them. The CDR3 DNA reads TGTGCCACCAGCAGAGTCCTCTTGAAGGGAGATACGCAGTATTTT. It yields the protein CATSRVLLKGDTQYF.